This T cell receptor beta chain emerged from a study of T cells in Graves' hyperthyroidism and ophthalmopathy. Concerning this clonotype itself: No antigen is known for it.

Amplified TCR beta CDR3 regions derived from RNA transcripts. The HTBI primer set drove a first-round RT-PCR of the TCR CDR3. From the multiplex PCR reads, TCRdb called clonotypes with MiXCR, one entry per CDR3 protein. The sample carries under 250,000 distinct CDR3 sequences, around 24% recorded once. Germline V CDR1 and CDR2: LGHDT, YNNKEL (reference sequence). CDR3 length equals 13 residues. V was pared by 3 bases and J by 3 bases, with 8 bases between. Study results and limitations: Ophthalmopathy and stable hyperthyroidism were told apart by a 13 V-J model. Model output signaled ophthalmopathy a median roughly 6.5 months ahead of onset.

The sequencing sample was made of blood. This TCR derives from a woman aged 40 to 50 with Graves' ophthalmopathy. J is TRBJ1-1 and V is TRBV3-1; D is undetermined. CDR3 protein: CASSHTLDTEAFF. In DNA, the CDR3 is TGTGCCAGCAGCCACACTTTGGACACTGAAGCTTTCTTT.